The 24 T cell receptor beta chains reported below all come from one sample, sequenced in a study of T cells in tumors after PD-1 blockade (dated 2019 in TCRdb). This sample's time point label indicates: before anti-PD-1 therapy. The method was the immunoSEQ multiplex PCR assay. As stored in TCRdb, this immuneACCESS dataset retains in-frame rearrangements with V and J assigned. A fraction of the clones does not appear; measured against another copy, unresolved V genes explain less than half of the discrepancy, and the remainder lacks a known reason. This sample gives around 60,000 clones in total; 80% of them show up just once. Around 15% of the sample goes to the ten largest clones. The sequences come from PBMCs, collected before anti-PD-1 treatment. These receptor sequences come from a human donor with basal cell carcinoma.

The V gene is TRBV9, the J gene TRBJ1-5; D not certain. CDR3 length: 15 residues. V lost 3 bases and J 0 bases, leaving 10 bases between the germline ends. Germline CDR1 SGDLS, CDR2 YYNGEE. The CDR3 region has the DNA TGTGCCAGCAGCGCTCGGGAAGGTAGCAATCAGCCCCAGCATTTT. Translating it yields CASSAREGSNQPQHF.

V and J are TRBV5-1 and TRBJ2-1, with 10 bases identical to TRBD1. From germline, CDR1 is SGHRS and CDR2 YFSETQ. The CDR3 loop spans 17 amino acids. Trimming cost V 5 bases and J 2 bases; bases outside gene matches: 10. The CDR3 bases are TGCGCCAGCAGGTACCGACAGGGGGCAGGGGCCTACAATGAGCAGTTCTTC. Amino acid sequence: CASRYRQGAGAYNEQFF.

The chain employs TRBV6-6 and TRBJ2-2; D remains ambiguous. CDR1 and CDR2 (germline): MNHNY, SVGAGI (reference sequence). Deletions cut 7 bases from V and 4 bases from J, with 10 bases between. The CDR3 covers 13 residues. The CDR3 sequence: CASNPGVTGELFF. The CDR3 region has the DNA TGTGCCAGCAATCCCGGAGTCACCGGGGAGCTGTTTTTT.

The CDR3 sequence: CARWDRSGNTIYF. The CDR3 DNA follows: TGTGCCCGGTGGGACCGCTCAGGAAACACCATATATTTT. The rearrangement uses TRBV2 and TRBJ1-3; perhaps TRBD1 as D (5 bases). Trimming pared 11 bases from V and 4 bases from J, leaving 15 bases between. Germline V CDR1 and CDR2: SNHLY, FYNNEI. The CDR3 sequence is 13 residues long.

The CDR3 DNA sequence: TGTGCCAGCAGCTTAACGAGGCTTGAATCAGGCTACACCTTC. This sequence encodes CASSLTRLESGYTF. The chain couples TRBV7-3 to TRBJ1-2; no clear D gene. Trimming removed 0 bases from V and 8 bases from J, with 13 bases in between. There are 14 residues in the CDR3. The germline V gene has CDR1 SGHTA and CDR2 FQGTGA.

The gene calls are TRBV6-5 and TRBJ2-5; weak D call: TRBD2 (5 bases). CDR3 length: 13 amino acids. Germline V gene sequence: CDR1 MNHEY, CDR2 SVGAGI. V lost 4 bases, J lost 5 bases, and 11 bases lay in between. In DNA form, the CDR3 reads TGTGCCAGCAGTTTGCCCCCGGGGGAGACCCAGTACTTC. This sequence encodes CASSLPPGETQYF.

This chain links TRBV5-4 with TRBJ1-1; D call uncertain. With 4 bases removed from V and 7 bases from J, the gap between germline ends came to 11 bases. CDR1 is SGHNT, CDR2 YYREEE, per germline (reference sequence). The CDR3 is 12 amino acids. CDR3 protein: CASSPGGYEAFF. The DNA of the CDR3 is TGTGCCAGCAGCCCCGGAGGTTATGAAGCTTTCTTT.

J is TRBJ1-5 and V is TRBV12-5, with D tentatively TRBD1 (5 bases). Trimming removed 0 bases from V and 7 bases from J, with 19 bases in between. Germline V CDR1 and CDR2: LGHNT, FRNRAP. The CDR3 runs to 17 residues. The CDR3 sequence is CASGLVWQGGLGQPQHF. In nucleotides, the CDR3 is TGTGCTAGTGGTTTGGTATGGCAGGGAGGTTTGGGACAGCCCCAGCATTTT.

The rearrangement uses TRBV19 and TRBJ2-3, with 9 nucleotides matching TRBD2. The V gene end was trimmed by 8 bases and the J gene end by 3 bases; junction bases not matched to a gene: 12. Germline V gene lookup returns CDR1 LNHDA and CDR2 SQIVND (reference sequence). The CDR3 has 16 amino acids. For the CDR3, the DNA is TGTGCCAGTTCCTACGGGACTAGCCTAGGAACAGATACGCAGTATTTT. It translates to CASSYGTSLGTDTQYF.

The chain joins TRBV29-1 to TRBJ1-4; the match to TRBD1 covers 7 bases. The CDR3 runs 16 residues. Per the germline V gene, CDR1 is SQVTM and CDR2 is ANQGSEA. The junction had 13 bases not matched to a gene; V was cut back by 4 bases and J by 5 bases. CDR3 coding DNA: TGCAGCGTTGGAGGCGTTGGGACAGATGGAAATGAAAAACTGTTTTTT. Amino acids: CSVGGVGTDGNEKLFF.

V usage is TRBV3-1 (or the pseudogene TRBV3-2) and J usage is TRBJ2-3; the D is unclear. Germline CDR1 is LGHDT and CDR2 is YNNKEL (reference sequence). The CDR3 is made up of 12 amino acids. Trimming left V 3 bases short and J 9 bases short, with 10 bases between. The CDR3: CASSHGQTTQYF. CDR3 nucleotide sequence: TGTGCCAGCAGCCACGGCCAGACGACGCAGTATTTT.

The gene calls are TRBV5-1 and TRBJ1-1, with a tentative D call TRBD1 (6 bases). CDR3 length: 15 residues. The germline V gene has CDR1 SGHRS and CDR2 YFSETQ. V was trimmed by 0 bases and J by 5 bases, leaving 14 bases between them. Here the CDR3 DNA reads TGCGCCAGCAGCTTGGTCCAGGGGTTACAAACTGAAGCTTTCTTT. Protein sequence: CASSLVQGLQTEAFF.

The sample holds one count of this clone. The chain joins TRBV3-1 (or the pseudogene TRBV3-2) to TRBJ2-7; 7 bases map to TRBD2. This CDR3 region has 13 residues. With V trimmed by 0 bases and J by 11 bases, 7 bases remained unmatched. Germline loops: CDR1 LGHDT, CDR2 YNNKEL (reference sequence). The CDR3 loop is CASSQDGRAQEYF. DNA for the CDR3: TGTGCCAGCAGCCAAGATGGGAGGGCTCAGGAGTACTTC.

The rearrangement uses TRBV6-5 and TRBJ1-6; TRBD1 might be the D (5 bases). This CDR3 has 13 residues. Germline values: CDR1 MNHEY, CDR2 SVGAGI. V lost 7 bases to trimming and J lost 7 bases, with 11 bases between them. The CDR3 is CASKGRVNSPLHF. CDR3 coding DNA: TGTGCCAGCAAGGGGCGCGTGAATTCACCCCTCCACTTT.

The chain combines TRBV5-4 with TRBJ2-7; 9 nucleotides agree with TRBD1. Germline V gene sequence: CDR1 SGHNT, CDR2 YYREEE (reference sequence). The V segment lost 5 bases and the J segment 5 bases; nucleotides outside the gene matches: 11. CDR3 size: 15 residues. Written as DNA, the CDR3 is TGTGCCAGCAGTTTTGGGACAGGGTTTGGCGACGAGCAGTACTTC. It specifies CASSFGTGFGDEQYF.

This clone was counted only a few times. V gene TRBV7-9 combines with J gene TRBJ2-5; TRBD1 is a possible D gene (6 bases). V lost 6 bases and J 5 bases, leaving 22 bases between the germline ends. The CDR3 covers 16 residues. Per the germline V gene, CDR1 is SEHNR and CDR2 is FQNEAQ (reference sequence). For the CDR3, the DNA is TGTGCCAGCAGTGCATCCGGGACAAGACTTTCGGAGACCCAGTACTTC. Amino acid sequence: CASSASGTRLSETQYF.

J is TRBJ1-5 and V is TRBV3-1 (or the pseudogene TRBV3-2); no clear D gene. CDR1 and CDR2 (germline): LGHDT, YNNKEL (reference sequence). This CDR3 is 17 amino acids long. Trimming removed 1 base at V and 0 bases at J, with 13 bases between. CDR3 protein: CASSQATLGYSNQPQHF. DNA for the CDR3: TGTGCCAGCAGCCAAGCCACGTTGGGTTATAGCAATCAGCCCCAGCATTTT.

The genes are TRBV18 and TRBJ1-2, with TRBD1 matching 7 bases. Germline V gives CDR1 KGHSH, CDR2 LQKENI. CDR3 length equals 15 residues. Germline trimming cut 3 bases from V and 8 bases from J; bases unmatched to any gene: 12. The CDR3 region has the DNA TGTGCCAGCTCACCCACAGGGGCCACGGGCAGGGGCTACACCTTC. Translation: CASSPTGATGRGYTF.

The chain is built from TRBV7-3 and TRBJ2-2, with TRBD2 identical over 12 bases. The CDR3 covers 15 residues. Germline assignment: CDR1 SGHTA and CDR2 FQGTGA. Germline trimming cut 5 bases from V and 4 bases from J; bases unmatched to any gene: 2. This CDR3 reads CASSVLAGGTGELFF. Written as DNA, the CDR3 is TGTGCCAGCAGCGTACTAGCGGGGGGCACCGGGGAGCTGTTTTTT. The complete variable domain, with remaining parts taken from reference TRBV7-3 and TRBJ2-2, reads GAGVSQTPSNKVTEKGKYVELRCDPISGHTALYWYRQSLGQGPEFLIYFQGTGAADDSGLPNDRFFAVRPEGSVSTLKIQRTERGDSAVYLCASSVLAGGTGELFFGEGSRLTVL.

For the CDR3, the DNA is TGCGCCAGCAGCTTTACCGGGGGGGCGGGCGAGACCCAGTACTTC. It yields the protein CASSFTGGAGETQYF. V is TRBV5-1 and J is TRBJ2-5; 8 bases are shared with TRBD2. CDR3 length: 15 residues. CDR1 and CDR2 from the germline V gene are SGHRS and YFSETQ. Losses at the gene ends were 2 bases for V and 5 bases for J; bases not matched to a gene: 8.

V usage is TRBV5-1 and J usage is TRBJ1-5, with 10 bases matching TRBD1. Germline V gives CDR1 SGHRS, CDR2 YFSETQ. V lost 1 base to trimming and J lost 3 bases; unmatched junction nucleotides: 7. CDR3 length: 17 amino acids. The CDR3 loop is CASSLLPTGGTNQPQHF. CDR3 coding DNA: TGCGCCAGCAGCTTGTTACCGACAGGGGGCACCAATCAGCCCCAGCATTTT.

CDR3 loop: CASSFVPGLEAGELFF. The CDR3 nucleotides are TGTGCCAGCAGCTTCGTACCGGGACTGGAGGCCGGGGAGCTGTTTTTT. The chain has TRBV7-9 and TRBJ2-2; weak D call: TRBD2 (6 bases). The CDR3 has 16 residues. Germline V lookup: CDR1 SEHNR, CDR2 FQNEAQ (reference sequence). V was shortened by 3 bases and J by 6 bases, with 17 bases between the two germline ends.

This clone was recorded a few times. This chain connects TRBV5-5 to TRBJ1-1, with unresolved D. Trimming took 4 bases from V and 0 from J, leaving 13 bases between them. There are 15 residues in the CDR3. Germline V gene data show CDR1 as SGHKS and CDR2 as YYEKEE (reference sequence). This chain's CDR3 is CASSHRTAMNTEAFF. CDR3 nucleotides: TGTGCCAGCAGCCATCGGACGGCAATGAACACTGAAGCTTTCTTT.

V usage is TRBV5-8 and J usage is TRBJ1-5, with D uncertain. This CDR3 contains 15 residues. Germline-derived CDR1 and CDR2 are SGHTS and YDEGEE. V lost 2 bases, J lost 1 base, and 10 bases lay in between. The CDR3 sequence: CASSFGGLSNQPQHF. In nucleotides, the CDR3 is TGTGCCAGCAGCTTTGGAGGGTTGAGCAATCAGCCCCAGCATTTT.